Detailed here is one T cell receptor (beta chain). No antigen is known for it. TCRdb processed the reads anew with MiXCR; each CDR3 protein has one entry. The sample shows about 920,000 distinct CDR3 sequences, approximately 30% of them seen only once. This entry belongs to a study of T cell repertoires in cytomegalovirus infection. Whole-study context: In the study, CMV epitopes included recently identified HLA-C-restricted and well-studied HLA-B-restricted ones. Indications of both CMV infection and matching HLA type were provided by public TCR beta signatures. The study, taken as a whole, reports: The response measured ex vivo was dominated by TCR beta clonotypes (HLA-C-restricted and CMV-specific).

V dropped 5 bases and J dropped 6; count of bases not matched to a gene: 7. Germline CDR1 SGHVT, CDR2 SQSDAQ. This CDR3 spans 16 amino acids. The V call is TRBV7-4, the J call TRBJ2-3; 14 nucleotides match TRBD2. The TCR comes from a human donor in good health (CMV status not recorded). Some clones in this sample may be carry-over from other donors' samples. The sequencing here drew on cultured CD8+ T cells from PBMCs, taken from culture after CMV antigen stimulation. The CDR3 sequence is CASSTTSGGVRDTQYF. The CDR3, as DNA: TGTGCCAGCAGCACGACTAGCGGGGGGGTGAGGGATACGCAGTATTTT. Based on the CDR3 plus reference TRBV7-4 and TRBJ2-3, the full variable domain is GAGVSQSPRYKVAKRGRDVALRCDSISGHVTLYWYRQTLGQGSEVLTYSQSDAQRDKSGRPSGRFSAERPERSVSTLKIQRTEQGDSAVYLCASSTTSGGVRDTQYFGPGTRLTVL.